Sequencing of this T cell receptor (beta chain) was carried out in a study of beta chain features in type 1 diabetes (dated by TCRdb to 2016 to 2019). Turning to the overall study: Mean age, gender distribution, total cell number and subset yield were not different between patients and healthy donors. The study compared the TCRB repertoires of sorted circulating CD4+ T cell subsets in recently diagnosed type 1 diabetes patients with those in matched healthy donors. Regulatory and stem cell-like memory subsets were isolated from only 8 patients and roughly eight healthy donors, whereas naive and central memory subsets came from all 30 or so donors. A total of 107,917,701 sorted cells were examined across all samples, and a strong correlation was observed between cell number per subset and RNA yield. Overall results and qualifications from the work: HLA sub-analyses involved small numbers of individuals, so any influence of HLA type on TCRB rearrangement remained unresolved. Shorter templates might have been favored by PCR, but patient and control samples were amplified and corrected together, so both groups would have been affected equally by any skew. The naive, central memory and regulatory TCRB repertoires appeared to resemble one another more closely among patients than among healthy donors. In all four CD4+ subsets, TCRB CDR3 length was moderately but significantly shorter in type 1 diabetes patients. At VDJ recombination sites, patients with type 1 diabetes made fewer insertions and deleted more nucleotides, a pattern implying thymic rearrangement abnormalities. Because cDNA rather than genomic DNA was sequenced, highly expressing activated cells could have been over-represented, although no difference in activation and CD3 levels was found between groups.

The trim is 10 bases for V and 3 bases for J, with a gap of 22 bases between the germline ends. The CDR1 and CDR2 encoded by the germline V gene are MDHEN and SYDVKM. The CDR3, from cysteine to valine, totals 15 residues. The DNA shown is the 45-base CDR3, in frame from base 1. This clone was seen only a few times. Its recognized antigen is unknown. Base qualities were left out, and no much larger clone turns up one base away. All of the isolated RNA was reverse transcribed with the High Capacity cDNA Reverse Transcription Kit, so expressed TCRB transcripts were sequenced. Deep immunoSEQ sequencing was applied to naive, central memory and regulatory T cell samples, giving an average of about 3.57 million total reads per sample. Sorted cells were lysed in RLT buffer and RNA was extracted with DNase-treated RNeasy Micro or Mini kits, depending on cell number. To prevent cross-contamination, every cell subset was processed on its own, while patient and healthy donor samples were processed together. The immunoSEQ multiplex PCR was used to amplify TCRB sequences from cDNA, generating 87-bp fragments that spanned the CDR3 region. Sequencing of the amplicons was done on the Illumina HiSeq platform. In the authors' own workflow: Synthetic template baselines were used to correct PCR bias computationally, reads within Hamming distance 2 were collapsed together, and singletons that could not be merged were discarded. Reads were aligned against IMGT to assign V, D and J genes, CDR3 length and insertions or deletions at six rearrangement sites. Within each subset, clonotype counts were normalized to the number of sorted cells before true diversity and Gini coefficients were calculated with the tcR R package. The overlap coefficient, calculated on TCRB nucleotide sequences, was used to quantify repertoire sharing. Out-of-frame TCRB sequences from naive cells were analyzed to stand in for the pre-selection repertoire. Held by TCRdb, this immuneACCESS table contains in-frame sequences only and omits some clones. Under half of the omission traces to an unresolved V gene where checked; the cause of the rest is unknown. The V and J calls and clone size were taken over from that table, and D and trimming were inferred from the DNA. The sample includes hundreds of thousands of clones, with roughly 10% observed a single time. The top ten clonotypes cover 0.046% of the sample.

Each donor gave one peripheral blood draw, approximately 110 mL on average, collected into heparinised tubes. A BD FACSAria II was used to sort naive, central memory, regulatory and stem cell-like memory CD4+ T cells with a panel that included CD45RO, CCR7, CD25, CD127, CD95 and CD27. A purity above 95% was achieved for all sorted populations. PBMCs were separated immediately by Lymphoprep density gradient centrifugation and were stained directly, without being cultured. So that batch effects would be minimized, each experiment stained and sorted samples in pairs, pairing one healthy donor with one patient.

The sequenced material came from naive CD4+ T cells from blood. Reading the label with the study, this specimen's cell subset or site is: true naive CD4+ T cells. The chain uses TRBV28 and TRBJ2-7; the D segment is perhaps TRBD1 or TRBD2, each sharing 5 matched bases. This clonotype was sampled from a woman between 18 and 29 years old in good health. The CDR3 amino acid sequence is: CATMGTGGHVYEQYV. Here is the DNA: TGTGCCACCATGGGGACGGGTGGACACGTCTACGAGCAGTACGTC.